A selection of T cell receptor beta chains follows, all from one sample in a study of T cell responses to AZD1222 COVID-19 vaccine. Some clones are missing from TCRdb's copy, which holds only in-frame ones; the method was immunoSEQ multiplex PCR. The table has over 120,000 clones, over 85% seen once. The input for sequencing was peripheral blood, taken on day 0 of AZD1222 vaccination. These receptors all come from an adult in good health. Each CDR3 is given with its conserved first and last residue. A D gene is named only where the DNA matches it firmly. Some rows mark clone size as missing; the rest say once, few, many or name a class of expanded clone.

- | - | TRBJ1-5 | TRBV7-2 | CASSLEPGGNQPQHF | TGTGCCAGCAGCTTAGAGCCCGGTGGGAATCAGCCCCAGCATTTT
- | TRBD1 | TRBJ2-3 | TRBV2 | CASSWTGPGDTQYF | TGTGCCAGCAGCTGGACAGGGCCTGGGGATACGCAGTATTTT
- | - | TRBJ2-7 | TRBV20-1 | CSAIYGEQYF | TGCAGTGCTATTTACGGCGAGCAGTACTTC
- | - | TRBJ1-4 | TRBV28 | CASRLRAYNEKLFF | TGTGCCAGCAGACTAAGAGCTTATAATGAAAAACTGTTTTTT
- | TRBD1 | TRBJ2-1 | TRBV5-1 | CASSLGGTAYNEQFF | TGCGCCAGCAGCTTGGGGGGGACAGCCTACAATGAGCAGTTCTTC
- | - | TRBJ1-6 | TRBV5-1 | CASSPSGSNSPLHF | TGCGCCAGCAGCCCCAGCGGCAGTAATTCACCCCTCCACTTT
- | - | TRBJ2-7 | TRBV13 | CASSLEAATYEQYF | TGTGCCAGCAGCTTAGAGGCAGCTACTTACGAGCAGTACTTC
- | - | TRBJ2-7 | TRBV9 | CASSVEGSNLSYEQYF | TGTGCCAGCAGCGTAGAAGGGAGCAATTTGTCCTACGAGCAGTACTTC
- | - | TRBJ2-2 | TRBV11-3 | CASSRGGRGTNTGELFF | TGTGCCAGCAGTCGAGGGGGACGGGGTACGAACACCGGGGAGCTGTTTTTT
- | - | TRBJ2-5 | TRBV15 | CATSRERVETQYF | TGTGCCACCAGCAGAGAGAGGGTAGAGACCCAGTACTTC
- | TRBD1 | TRBJ1-1 | TRBV24-1 | CATSPGTGGTEAFF | TGTGCCACCAGTCCTGGGACAGGGGGCACTGAAGCTTTCTTT
once | - | TRBJ2-7 | TRBV18 | CASSPNRQNYEQYF | TGTGCCAGCTCACCAAACCGACAGAACTACGAGCAGTACTTC
- | TRBD1 | TRBJ2-7 | TRBV5-1 | CASSVTGTGVFYEQYF | TGCGCCAGCAGCGTCACCGGGACAGGGGTATTCTACGAGCAGTACTTC
- | TRBD1 | TRBJ1-6 | TRBV27 | CASTTSDRGNSPLHF | TGTGCCAGCACCACATCGGACAGGGGTAATTCACCCCTCCACTTT
- | - | TRBJ2-3 | TRBV18 | CASSPLGRSADTQYF | TGTGCCAGCTCACCACTTGGGAGGTCCGCAGATACGCAGTATTTT
- | TRBD2 | TRBJ2-7 | TRBV7-2 | CASSLTSSTYEQYF | TGTGCCAGCAGCTTGACTAGCAGTACCTACGAGCAGTACTTC
once | TRBD2 | TRBJ2-5 | TRBV5-1 | CASRLGTSGVYQETQYF | TGCGCCAGCAGACTTGGGACTAGCGGGGTATACCAAGAGACCCAGTACTTC
- | - | TRBJ2-1 | TRBV10-3 | CAISGREPLRDNEQFF | TGTGCCATCAGTGGCAGGGAACCCCTAAGGGACAATGAGCAGTTCTTC
- | - | TRBJ1-5 | TRBV25-1 | CASSEFGGNQPQHF | TGTGCCAGCAGTGAATTCGGTGGGAATCAGCCCCAGCATTTT